The 24 T cell receptor beta chains below all came from one sample that was sequenced in a study of blood T cell repertoires in COVID-19. The table came from immunoSEQ multiplex PCR; TCRdb's copy has only in-frame clones and leaves some out. Of around 110,000 clones listed, around 80% are singletons. The sample consisted of peripheral blood. The receptors here all came from a man older than 75 with COVID-19, enrolled during active disease.

This chain connects TRBV14 to TRBJ1-4; D gene ambiguous. Germline assignment: CDR1 SGHDN and CDR2 FVKESK. Between the trimmed V and J ends, which lost 5 bases and 3 bases, there was a span of 19 bases. This CDR3 contains 17 residues. The CDR3 nucleotides read TGTGCCAGCAGCGCCGCCACCCTCCTCGCGGCTAATGAAAAACTGTTTTTT. This codes for CASSAATLLAANEKLFF.

The V gene is TRBV9, the J gene TRBJ2-1; TRBD2 aligns across 13 bases. The CDR3 is 17 amino acids. From germline, CDR1 is SGDLS and CDR2 YYNGEE. Losses at the gene ends were 4 bases for V and 7 bases for J; bases not matched to a gene: 11. Here the CDR3 reads CASSHSVGTSGVNEQFF. The CDR3 DNA is TGTGCCAGCAGCCACTCGGTGGGGACTAGCGGGGTGAATGAGCAGTTCTTC.

The J gene is TRBJ2-7, the V gene TRBV2; TRBD1 matches at 9 bases. Germline-derived CDR1 and CDR2 are SNHLY and FYNNEI. The V gene end was trimmed by 5 bases and the J gene end by 5 bases; junction bases not matched to a gene: 7. This CDR3 has 14 amino acids. CDR3 protein: CASSWDRADDEQYF. In DNA form, the CDR3 reads TGTGCCAGCAGTTGGGACAGGGCAGATGACGAGCAGTACTTC.

This clone was counted a single time. The chain combines TRBV2 with TRBJ1-1, with TRBD1 matching 7 bases. J was trimmed by 6 bases and V by 6 bases; bases with no gene match: 7. The CDR3 contains 13 residues. Germline V gene sequence: CDR1 SNHLY, CDR2 FYNNEI. The CDR3 bases are TGTGCCAGCAGCCTAACAGGGGCGTCTGAAGCTTTCTTT. It yields the protein CASSLTGASEAFF.

CDR3 residues: CASSSPTGDEYEAFF. Written as DNA, the CDR3 is TGTGCCAGCAGCTCTCCGACAGGGGATGAGTATGAAGCTTTCTTT. V is TRBV13 and J is TRBJ1-1, with 8 positions matching TRBD1. Germline V lookup: CDR1 PRHDT, CDR2 FYEKMQ (reference sequence). Trimming cost V 4 bases and J 7 bases; bases outside gene matches: 11. The CDR3 is 15 residues long.

This clone has more than one count but fewer than ten. Other nucleotide sequences in the sample specify the same CDR3. The chain carries TRBV4-1 and TRBJ2-7; D is ambiguous. The CDR3 is 14 residues long. Germline lookup yields CDR1 MGHRA and CDR2 YSYEKL. With 1 base removed from V and 0 bases from J, the gap between germline ends came to 7 bases. In nucleotides, the CDR3 is TGCGCCAGCAGCCAAGCCGAGGTCTCCTACGAGCAGTACTTC. This encodes CASSQAEVSYEQYF.

The sample holds a few counts of this clone. V and J are TRBV6-5 and TRBJ1-1; unclear D gene. This CDR3 contains 11 residues. The germline CDR1 and CDR2 sequences are MNHEY and SVGAGI. V lost 5 bases to trimming and J lost 7 bases, with 8 bases between them. As DNA, the CDR3 is TGTGCCAGCAGTCCCCGGGGTGAAGCTTTCTTT. It is translated as CASSPRGEAFF.

The chain combines TRBV5-5 with TRBJ1-1; 8 bases agree with TRBD1. The CDR3 has 14 amino acids. V trimming: 5 bases; J trimming: 4 bases; junction bases outside the gene matches: 7. CDR1 and CDR2 (germline): SGHKS, YYEKEE (reference sequence). The CDR3 sequence: CASSWTGTSTEAFF. The CDR3 nucleotides are TGTGCCAGCAGTTGGACAGGGACGTCCACTGAAGCTTTCTTT.

The chain combines TRBV7-8 with TRBJ1-6; TRBD1 matches at 7 bases. CDR3 length equals 15 residues. J gave up 8 bases and V 5 bases, and 9 bases lay outside the gene matches. CDR1 is SGHVS and CDR2 is FQNEAQ in the germline V gene. CDR3 sequence (DNA): TGTGCCAGCAGCACACAGACAGGGAAAGATTCACCCCTCCACTTT. It translates to CASSTQTGKDSPLHF. Full variable domain (rest looked up from reference TRBV7-8 and TRBJ1-6): GAGVSQSPRYKVAKRGQDVALRCDPISGHVSLFWYQQALGQGPEFLTYFQNEAQLDKSGLPSDRFFAERPEGSVSTLKIQRTQQEDSAVYLCASSTQTGKDSPLHFGNGTRLTVT.

This clone was detected a few times. V and J are TRBV4-2 and TRBJ2-7; 9 nucleotides line up with TRBD2. From germline, CDR1 is LGHNA and CDR2 YNFKEQ. This CDR3 has 16 residues. V shed 0 bases, J shed 4 bases, and the junction held 7 bases outside the gene matches. CDR3 sequence: CASSQDPSGAYYEQYF. CDR3 sequence (DNA): TGTGCCAGCAGCCAAGATCCTAGCGGGGCTTATTACGAGCAGTACTTC.

A few counts support this clone. V gene TRBV7-2 combines with J gene TRBJ2-2; 8 bases map to TRBD2. Germline V CDR1 and CDR2: SGHTA, FQGNSA. J gave up 5 bases and V 1 base, and 6 bases lay outside the gene matches. The CDR3 has 16 amino acids. The CDR3 sequence is CASSLVSGGGTGELFF. DNA for the CDR3: TGTGCCAGCAGCTTAGTTTCGGGCGGGGGGACCGGGGAGCTGTTTTTT.

The V gene is TRBV6-1, the J gene TRBJ1-2; possibly TRBD1 for D (5 bases). CDR3 length: 14 amino acids. Trimming shortened V by 3 bases and J by 2 bases, and 10 bases separated the two germline ends. Germline CDR1 and CDR2: MNHNS and SASEGT. This CDR3 is CASSEGLLNYGYTF. The CDR3 DNA reads as TGTGCCAGCAGTGAGGGGCTCCTGAACTATGGCTACACCTTC.

The chain joins TRBV30 to TRBJ2-1, with D possibly being TRBD2 (5 bases). The germline CDR1 and CDR2 sequences are GTSNPN and SVGIG (reference sequence). The V end lost 3 bases, the J end lost 0 bases, and 9 bases lay between the germline ends. There are 14 residues in the CDR3. The CDR3: CAWRADFSYNEQFF. DNA of the CDR3: TGTGCCTGGAGAGCGGACTTCTCCTACAATGAGCAGTTCTTC.

This clone was detected once. The J gene is TRBJ2-3, the V gene TRBV7-8, with a possible D match to TRBD2 (5 bases). Trimming left V 2 bases short and J 2 bases short, with 11 bases between. The CDR3 consists of 15 residues. Germline CDR1 reads SGHVS; CDR2 reads FQNEAQ. This CDR3 reads CASSLQKRFTDTQYF. CDR3 coding DNA: TGTGCCAGCAGCTTACAAAAGCGGTTCACAGATACGCAGTATTTT.

The chain joins TRBV23-1 to TRBJ2-7, with 9 nucleotides matching TRBD1. TRBV23-1 is placed among ORFs of uncertain function. Trimming cost V 2 bases and J 8 bases; bases outside gene matches: 4. CDR3 length equals 13 residues. The CDR3 coding sequence is TGCGCCAGCAGTCAAGGGCACAGGGGGCAGCAGTACTTC. This gives the protein CASSQGHRGQQYF.

This rearrangement joins TRBV6-5 to TRBJ1-6; D perhaps matches TRBD1 (6 bases). Trimming took off 0 bases at V and 10 bases at J, with 16 bases between the two ends. The CDR3 consists of 16 residues. Germline V gene data show CDR1 as MNHEY and CDR2 as SVGAGI. CDR3 sequence (DNA): TGTGCCAGCAGTTACTCGGGGAGGGGGGGCGACTCACCCCTCCACTTT. Amino acid sequence: CASSYSGRGGDSPLHF.

This chain connects TRBV12-3 or TRBV12-4 to TRBJ2-3; weak D call: TRBD2 (6 bases). V lost 5 bases and J 8 bases, leaving 14 bases between the germline ends. This CDR3 has 13 amino acids. The chain's CDR3 is CASSPGGFGTQYF. The CDR3 region has the DNA TGTGCCAGCAGTCCTGGGGGGTTTGGTACGCAGTATTTT.

This rearrangement joins TRBV4-2 to TRBJ2-7; 12 positions agree with TRBD2. Looked up from germline, CDR1 is LGHNA and CDR2 is YNFKEQ. The CDR3 length is 14 residues. After removal of 4 bases from V and 5 bases from J, the junction contained 3 bases not matched to a gene. Written as DNA, the CDR3 is TGTGCCAGCAGCCCTACTAGCGGGAGGAACGAGCAGTACTTC. Translated: CASSPTSGRNEQYF.

Only a few counts were recorded for this clone. CDR3 in DNA: TGTGCCAGCCGTGAGGGTAACACTGAAGCTTTCTTT. As protein: CASREGNTEAFF. The chain is built from TRBV18 and TRBJ1-1; D gene unclear. Deletions cut 8 bases from V and 2 bases from J, with 9 bases between. The CDR3 totals 12 residues. The V gene's germline CDR1 is KGHSH and CDR2 LQKENI.

The chain recombines TRBV6-5 with TRBJ2-7; D possibly corresponds to TRBD2 (6 bases). The length of the CDR3 is 15 residues. CDR1 and CDR2 from the germline V gene are MNHEY and SVGAGI. V lost 8 bases and J 0 bases, leaving 17 bases between the germline ends. DNA for the CDR3: TGTGCCAGCTCTTGGTCGATCGGGAGCTCCTACGAGCAGTACTTC. This codes for CASSWSIGSSYEQYF.

This chain uses TRBV6-5 with TRBJ1-4, with 7 bases matching TRBD1. Germline CDR1 reads MNHEY; CDR2 reads SVGAGI. Trimming removed 6 bases from V and 8 bases from J; junction bases left unmatched: 9. The length of the CDR3 is 14 residues. CDR3 in amino acids: CASSLTGFGEKLFF. CDR3 nucleotides: TGTGCCAGCAGCTTGACAGGGTTTGGGGAAAAACTGTTTTTT.

The table lists this clone with a few counts. The rearrangement joins TRBV10-1 to TRBJ2-1; TRBD2 matches at 7 bases. The CDR3 covers 17 residues. The V gene's germline CDR1 is WNHNN and CDR2 SYGVQD (reference sequence). Trimming took 0 bases from V and 2 from J; bases not matched to a gene: 7. The CDR3 is CASSESGSLAAYNEQFF. The CDR3 region has the DNA TGCGCCAGCAGTGAGTCCGGCAGCCTAGCGGCCTACAATGAGCAGTTCTTC.

About this clone: Other DNA variants within this sample encode the same CDR3. V is TRBV5-5 and J is TRBJ2-5, with D unresolved. The germline gives CDR1 SGHKS, CDR2 YYEKEE (reference sequence). There are 15 residues in the CDR3. V shed 0 bases and J shed 5 bases, with 14 bases lying between them. CDR3 in DNA: TGTGCCAGCAGCTTGGAAGGTGGGCCTGGGGAGACCCAGTACTTC. Translation: CASSLEGGPGETQYF.

The chain joins TRBV11-2 to TRBJ2-2, with D tentatively TRBD2 (5 bases). The CDR3 covers 17 residues. Germline V gene data show CDR1 as SGHAT and CDR2 as FQNNGV. V lost 1 base and J 2 bases, leaving 14 bases between the germline ends. The CDR3 DNA reads as TGTGCCAGCAGCTTAGGTGTCGCCCGGGGTAACACCGGGGAGCTGTTTTTT. It codes for CASSLGVARGNTGELFF.